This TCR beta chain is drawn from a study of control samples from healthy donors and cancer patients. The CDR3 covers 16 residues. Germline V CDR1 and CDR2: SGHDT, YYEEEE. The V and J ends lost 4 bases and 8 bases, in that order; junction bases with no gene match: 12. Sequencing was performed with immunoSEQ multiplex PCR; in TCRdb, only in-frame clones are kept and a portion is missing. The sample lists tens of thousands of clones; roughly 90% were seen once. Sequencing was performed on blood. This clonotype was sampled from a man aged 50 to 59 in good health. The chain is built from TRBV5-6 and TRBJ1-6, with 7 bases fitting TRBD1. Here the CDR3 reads CASSPGTASSHSPLHF. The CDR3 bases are TGTGCCAGCAGCCCCGGGACAGCCTCTTCCCATTCACCCCTCCACTTT.